This TCR beta chain was identified during a study of cytomegalovirus exposure and HLA in healthy donors. Study-wide findings and caveats: Several of the most significant clusters appeared, in a later analysis, to be linked to common viral pathogens. It is likely that the observed cluster of highly shared sequence variants was a sequencing artifact.

To note about this clone: What it recognizes is unknown.

PCR employed 60 Vbeta and 13 Jbeta primers. Profiling relied on immunoSEQ multiplex PCR, and the TCRdb table lists in-frame clones only, not all of them. The sample contains 130,000 to 150,000 clones, over 65% of which appear only once. The germline CDR1 and CDR2 sequences are WSHSY and SAAADI. CDR3 length: 14 amino acids. The ends lost 5 bases at V and 9 bases at J; junction bases unmatched: 9. The V and J genes are TRBV10-2 and TRBJ2-1, with 8 bases aligning to TRBD2. Material: PBMCs. This TCR was sampled from a man aged 18-30 years in good health and CMV-seropositive. The CDR3: CASSSSGTRGEQFF. DNA of the CDR3: TGCGCCAGCAGTTCCTCCGGGACTAGGGGTGAGCAGTTCTTC.